These T cell receptor beta chains were read from a single sample in a study of PD-1 blockade in classical Hodgkin lymphoma. Profiling relied on immunoSEQ multiplex PCR, and the TCRdb table lists in-frame clones only, not all of them. The data show around 91,000 clones, roughly nine tenths seen once. The material sequenced was peripheral blood mononuclear cells (PBMCs), taken at baseline. The receptors were gathered from a human donor with classical Hodgkin lymphoma. CDR3s include the opening cysteine and the closing phenylalanine or tryptophan.

V	J	CDR3
TRBV4-2	TRBJ2-3	CASSPTQLAGGVVTDTQYF
TRBV4-1	TRBJ2-2	CASSQAGVNTGELFF
TRBV13	TRBJ1-1	CASSHRGWNTEAFF
TRBV6-5	TRBJ1-1	CASSYSTLNTEAFF
TRBV6-5	TRBJ1-2	CASSPSDSFVRGYTF
TRBV28	TRBJ1-2	CASSLLGDYGYTF
TRBV7-9	TRBJ2-7	CASSGVRDTSFVTTEQYF
TRBV4-1	TRBJ1-1	CASSPDGGMNTEAFF
TRBV11-2	TRBJ2-7	CASSRLAGDDHEQYF
TRBV7-2	TRBJ1-1	CASSFADGLNTEAFF
TRBV11-2	TRBJ2-3	CASSRTGGIADTQYF
TRBV14	TRBJ2-3	CASSHGTGAITDTQYF
TRBV27	TRBJ2-3	CASSSSGGDTDTQYF
TRBV7-8	TRBJ1-5	CASSLSANRAYSNQPQHF
TRBV28	TRBJ1-2	CASSRDTYGYTF
TRBV6-6	TRBJ2-7	CASSYGQVGAYEQYF
TRBV19	TRBJ2-2	CATLRGGSPGELFF
TRBV30	TRBJ1-1	CAWRRTGGIEAFF
TRBV11-2	TRBJ2-7	CASSLDTYEQYF
TRBV30	TRBJ2-7	CAWSFTSSEQYF
TRBV6-5	TRBJ1-2	CASSYSDRGEYGYTF
TRBV7-9	TRBJ2-7	CASSLERGSSYEQYF
TRBV19	TRBJ2-1	CASSPPVSGTLLSYNEQFF
TRBV5-1	TRBJ2-7	CASRTGQIDPYEQYF
TRBV27	TRBJ1-1	CASSRWTGDTEAFF
TRBV4-3	TRBJ1-3	CASSQDSRGLGNTIYF
TRBV28	TRBJ1-5	CASIPGGTQGLNQPQHF
TRBV6-5	TRBJ2-7	CASSPDHRLNEQYF
TRBV2	TRBJ1-1	CASLLNTEAFF
TRBV7-2	TRBJ2-7	CASSLAGGTTYEQYF
TRBV6-1	TRBJ2-1	CASSRTSGFNDEQFF
TRBV5-5	TRBJ1-5	CASSRFGTGNNQPQHF
TRBV28	TRBJ1-2	CASRGQGPIYGYTF
TRBV10-3	TRBJ2-2	CAISESLGTGLRELFF
TRBV19	TRBJ2-7	CASSNPAGTGARYKQYF
TRBV25-1	NA	CASRMTGFAYEQYF
TRBV6-1	TRBJ2-1	CASRFTPQGGNEQFF
TRBV6-1	TRBJ1-2	CASSANPNGYTF
TRBV2	TRBJ2-3	CASSEPLGGTSTDTQYF
TRBV5-1	TRBJ1-2	CASSLNLGGYTF
TRBV7-6	TRBJ2-2	CASSSWEREGRDPGELFF
TRBV5-1	TRBJ1-1	CASSFFTENTEAFF
TRBV4-1	TRBJ2-1	CASSQGLAGNNEQFF